This TCR beta chain derives from a study of blood T cell repertoires in COVID-19. Participants were aged roughly 18 to 100 years from 20 to 30 US areas. The repertoire was sequenced with immunoSEQ multiplex PCR; TCRdb's copy has only in-frame clones and lacks some. Among a few hundred thousand clones listed, approximately 89% were seen once. This clone was seen once. The sequencing sample was made of PBMCs or T cells enriched from blood (not recorded which). This TCR was recovered from a woman in her twenties or thirties who had recovered from COVID-19.

The CDR3 DNA follows: TGTGCCAGCAGTGACTGGAGCGGGAGTAACGCCGGGGAGCTGTTTTTT. Translated, it gives CASSDWSGSNAGELFF. This chain joins TRBV6-4 and TRBJ2-2; TRBD2 matches 8 bases. Germline values: CDR1 MRHNA, CDR2 SNTAGT. This CDR3 has 16 residues. The ends lost 1 base at V and 6 bases at J; junction bases unmatched: 7.